This TCR beta chain stems from a study of blood T cell repertoires in COVID-19. On the study more broadly: COVID-19 samples, acute and convalescent, were from the United States, Italy and Spain. The cDNA or gDNA used as material had been derived from T cells, B-cell-depleted T cells, or PBMCs.

Per the study methods: Amplifying reference gene primers gave estimates of nucleated cell counts. Data came from immunoSEQ multiplex PCR; TCRdb stores just in-frame clones and leaves some out. V and J calls and clone size are those listed in that table; D and trimming were worked out from the DNA. The profile shows 250,000 to 300,000 clones, 80% to 90% of them singletons. With 7 bases clipped from V and 3 bases from J, the junction kept 5 bases outside the gene matches. In germline, CDR1 is SNHLY, CDR2 FYNNEI. The CDR3 is 14 amino acids. The chain couples TRBV2 to TRBJ2-7; 11 bases agree with TRBD2. The clonotype originates from a man between 60 and 75 years old with acute or convalescent COVID-19. The sample comprised peripheral blood. The CDR3 DNA follows: TGTGCCAGCAACCGACTAGCGGGAAACTACGAGCAGTACTTC. It encodes CASNRLAGNYEQYF.